One and the same sample provided the 20 T cell receptor beta chains below, sequenced in a study of technical replicates of blood from a few donors. TCRdb's table, derived via immunoSEQ multiplex PCR, lists solely in-frame clones and lacks some. Of some 74,000 clones listed, roughly 92% are singletons. Sequencing was done on a sample of T cells isolated from PBMCs. These receptors were taken from a human donor in good health.

The chain couples TRBV9 to TRBJ2-1; 8 bases are shared with TRBD2. V gave up 4 bases and J gave up 9 bases; unmatched junction bases: 12. Germline CDR1 SGDLS, CDR2 YYNGEE. The CDR3 has 15 amino acids. In nucleotides, the CDR3 is TGTGCCAGCAGCTCCCCAGCGGGAGAAAAGTCTGAGCAGTTCTTC. Its translation is CASSSPAGEKSEQFF.

The chain joins TRBV4-2 to TRBJ2-3; 7 positions agree with TRBD2. V lost 3 bases and J lost 2; bases outside the gene matches: 5. This CDR3 region has 15 residues. Germline lookup yields CDR1 LGHNA and CDR2 YNFKEQ. The CDR3 bases are TGTGCCAGCAGCCAGGAGAGCGGGGCCACAGATACGCAGTATTTT. Residues: CASSQESGATDTQYF.

The chain recombines TRBV2 with TRBJ1-1, with TRBD1 as a possible D gene (6 bases). With 9 bases removed from V and 1 base from J, the gap between germline ends came to 18 bases. The CDR3 has 15 residues. Germline V gene lookup returns CDR1 SNHLY and CDR2 FYNNEI. The CDR3 loop reads CARPGSGHRNTEAFF. The CDR3 nucleotides read TGTGCCAGACCCGGATCGGGACATAGGAACACTGAAGCTTTCTTT.

The chain couples TRBV6-1 to TRBJ2-7; tentatively, D is TRBD1 (6 bases). Germline CDR1 and CDR2: MNHNS and SASEGT. V was shortened by 3 bases and J by 3 bases, with 18 bases between the two germline ends. The CDR3 has 16 amino acids. CDR3 in DNA: TGTGCCAGCAGTGACGGCGACAGGTTCTTTTTCTACGAGCAGTACTTC. This translates into CASSDGDRFFFYEQYF.

The J gene is TRBJ2-6, the V gene TRBV7-8, with 7 positions matching TRBD2. In germline, CDR1 is SGHVS, CDR2 FQNEAQ. After removal of 7 bases from V and 1 base from J, the junction contained 13 bases not matched to a gene. CDR3 size: 18 residues. The CDR3 here is CASTIGRRILSGANVLTF. The CDR3 nucleotides are TGTGCCAGCACCATCGGGAGGCGAATCCTATCTGGGGCCAACGTCCTGACTTTC. The whole variable domain, remainder taken from reference TRBV7-8 and TRBJ2-6, is GAGVSQSPRYKVAKRGQDVALRCDPISGHVSLFWYQQALGQGPEFLTYFQNEAQLDKSGLPSDRFFAERPEGSVSTLKIQRTQQEDSAVYLCASTIGRRILSGANVLTFGAGSRLTVL.

This clone has just one count. This chain joins TRBV2 and TRBJ2-7; D perhaps matches TRBD2 (5 bases). The CDR3 runs to 15 residues. V gave up 7 bases and J gave up 1 base, with 17 bases separating them. Per the germline V gene, CDR1 is SNHLY and CDR2 is FYNNEI. The CDR3 coding sequence is TGTGCCAGCACTGAGGGCGAGGGTTGGTCCTACGAGCAGTACTTC. Amino acid sequence: CASTEGEGWSYEQYF.

The rearrangement links TRBV11-2 to TRBJ2-7; D is possibly TRBD2 (5 bases). The CDR3 contains 16 residues. Germline V gene data show CDR1 as SGHAT and CDR2 as FQNNGV. Trimming cost V 0 bases and J 4 bases, with 16 bases left between them. CDR3 in amino acids: CASSLDLKGSGYEQYF. For the CDR3, the DNA is TGTGCCAGCAGCTTAGATCTTAAGGGTTCGGGGTACGAGCAGTACTTC.

V gene TRBV7-2 combines with J gene TRBJ2-7; tentatively, D is TRBD2 (5 bases). Trimming took 5 bases from V and 0 from J, leaving 11 bases between them. The CDR3 contains 14 residues. The germline V gene encodes CDR1 SGHTA and CDR2 FQGNSA. The CDR3 bases are TGTGCCAGCAGCCCACTGGCGGGCTCCTACGAGCAGTACTTC. Translated: CASSPLAGSYEQYF.

The CDR3 loop reads CASSYSGAGPSEQYF. The CDR3 coding sequence is TGTGCCAGCAGTTACTCGGGGGCTGGGCCCTCCGAGCAGTACTTC. The V and J genes are TRBV6-5 and TRBJ2-7; weak D call: TRBD1 (6 bases). This CDR3 has 15 amino acids. CDR1 and CDR2 (germline): MNHEY, SVGAGI. V lost 0 bases and J 6 bases, leaving 15 bases between the germline ends.

V is TRBV6-5 and J is TRBJ2-7, with no clear D. Germline V gene data show CDR1 as MNHEY and CDR2 as SVGAGI. V lost 0 bases, J lost 3 bases, and 12 bases lay in between. This CDR3 is 15 amino acids long. CDR3 sequence reads: CASSYSVQVFYEQYF. The DNA for the CDR3 is TGTGCCAGCAGTTACTCTGTTCAGGTATTCTACGAGCAGTACTTC.

The sample holds one count of this clone. The V gene is TRBV9, the J gene TRBJ1-1; unclear D gene. V was shortened by 4 bases and J by 0 bases, with 10 bases between the two germline ends. Per the germline V gene, CDR1 is SGDLS and CDR2 is YYNGEE. The CDR3 runs to 14 residues. CDR3: CASSQAWMNTEAFF. CDR3 DNA sequence: TGTGCCAGCAGCCAGGCATGGATGAACACTGAAGCTTTCTTT. The variable domain in full, completed from reference TRBV9 and TRBJ1-1, reads DSGVTQTPKHLITATGQRVTLRCSPRSGDLSVYWYQQSLDQGLQFLIQYYNGEERAKGNILERFSAQQFPDLHSELNLSSLELGDSALYFCASSQAWMNTEAFFGQGTRLTVV.

This chain uses TRBV9 with TRBJ1-1; D gene ambiguous. Trimming shortened V by 0 bases and J by 2 bases, and 8 bases separated the two germline ends. There are 14 residues in the CDR3. Germline CDR1 reads SGDLS; CDR2 reads YYNGEE. The CDR3 DNA reads as TGTGCCAGCAGCGTAGAAGGAGGAAACACTGAAGCTTTCTTT. It specifies CASSVEGGNTEAFF.

The gene calls are TRBV27 and TRBJ2-7, with 8 bases aligning to TRBD1. With V trimmed by 5 bases and J by 5 bases, 5 bases remained unmatched. Germline-derived CDR1 and CDR2 are MNHEY and SMNVEV (reference sequence). The CDR3 has 13 amino acids. The CDR3 coding sequence is TGTGCCAGCAGTCGGGACAGGTTAGACGAGCAGTACTTC. Its translation is CASSRDRLDEQYF.

The CDR3 coding sequence is TGTGCCAGTAGTATCGGGACAGAGGTCGAAAAACTGTTTTTT. This codes for CASSIGTEVEKLFF. The chain couples TRBV19 to TRBJ1-4; TRBD1 matches at 7 bases. V lost 3 bases to trimming and J lost 8 bases; unmatched junction nucleotides: 6. Germline values: CDR1 LNHDA, CDR2 SQIVND (reference sequence). The CDR3 runs 14 residues.

J is TRBJ1-2 and V is TRBV4-1, with TRBD1 matching over 10 bases. Germline CDR1 reads MGHRA; CDR2 reads YSYEKL. The CDR3 is made up of 15 amino acids. The junction had 6 bases not matched to a gene; V was cut back by 0 bases and J by 8 bases. The CDR3 here is CASSQELGQGLGYTF. DNA for the CDR3: TGCGCCAGCAGCCAAGAATTGGGACAGGGGTTAGGCTACACCTTC.

This chain uses TRBV7-3 with TRBJ1-2; 7 bases agree with TRBD1. Trimming removed 3 bases from V and 5 bases from J; junction bases left unmatched: 3. Germline CDR1 SGHTA, CDR2 FQGTGA. The CDR3 runs to 13 residues. In DNA, the CDR3 is TGTGCCAGCAGCTTGGACAGGCGTTATGGCTACACCTTC. It encodes CASSLDRRYGYTF. Filled out from reference TRBV7-3 and TRBJ1-2, the complete variable domain reads GAGVSQTPSNKVTEKGKYVELRCDPISGHTALYWYRQSLGQGPEFLIYFQGTGAADDSGLPNDRFFAVRPEGSVSTLKIQRTERGDSAVYLCASSLDRRYGYTFGSGTRLTVV.

This clone was detected only a few times. The V and J genes are TRBV14 and TRBJ2-1, with TRBD2 matching over 7 bases. V was clipped by 3 bases and J by 6 bases; unmatched bases: 8. The CDR3 runs to 15 residues. CDR1 SGHDN and CDR2 FVKESK come from the germline V gene. The CDR3 DNA sequence: TGTGCCAGCAGCCATCGCGGGAGTCACTCCAATGAGCAGTTCTTC. Its translation: CASSHRGSHSNEQFF.

V is TRBV7-9 and J is TRBJ2-7; D is perhaps TRBD2 (6 bases). V lost 4 bases to trimming and J lost 1 base, with 11 bases between them. Germline CDR1 SEHNR, CDR2 FQNEAQ (reference sequence). The CDR3 covers 14 residues. In DNA, the CDR3 is TGTGCCAGCAGCTGGGACTTGCTGTCCTACGAGCAGTACTTC. Amino acids: CASSWDLLSYEQYF.

The chain couples TRBV28 to TRBJ2-5; tentative D call: TRBD1 (5 bases). The CDR3 has 15 residues. With 1 base removed from V and 3 bases from J, the gap between germline ends came to 12 bases. Germline CDR1 is MDHEN and CDR2 is SYDVKM. CDR3 loop: CASSLSGKRKETQYF. The DNA of the CDR3 is TGTGCCAGCAGTTTATCAGGGAAGAGAAAAGAGACCCAGTACTTC.

V and J are TRBV10-3 and TRBJ1-2; TRBD1 is a possible D gene (5 bases). V lost 0 bases and J lost 5, with 13 bases in between. Germline V gives CDR1 ENHRY, CDR2 SYGVKD. The CDR3 extends over 15 amino acids. Written as DNA, the CDR3 is TGTGCCATCAGTGAGTCTGGCAGGGTGGAGTATGGCTACACCTTC. Translated, it gives CAISESGRVEYGYTF.